The clone carrying this T cell receptor beta chain came up many times. Its specificity is not known. 5'RACE employing 10-nucleotide random UMIs yielded the cDNA. TCRdb used MiXCR to reprocess the 5' RACE reads, holding one entry per CDR3 protein. The sample holds about 95,000 distinct CDR3 sequences; 3.5% to 4% are singletons and the top ten take roughly 6%. The CDR3 has 15 residues. Per the germline V gene, CDR1 is SGHRS and CDR2 is YFSETQ. The V end was cut by 2 bases, the J end by 0 bases, with 10 bases between. These data come from a study of neurological immune-mediated disorders. Study-level results: With the multiple sclerosis repertoire cluster, neither clinical nor MRI features showed any association.

This receptor was taken from a woman aged 18-35 years with multiple sclerosis. Sample: PBMCs. The genes are TRBV5-1 and TRBJ2-3, with D uncertain. The CDR3 spells CASSFNSISTDTQYF. Written as DNA, the CDR3 is TGCGCCAGCAGCTTCAACAGCATAAGCACAGATACGCAGTATTTT.